This T cell receptor beta chain was recovered during a study of T cell responses to AZD1222 COVID-19 vaccine. Study-wide results and caveats: There were mostly white British donors and more females than males, and clonal diversity was possibly underestimated. Recipients of AZD1222 seropositive at baseline numbered only five or six.

This table comes from immunoSEQ multiplex PCR, and its TCRdb copy is limited to in-frame clones, with some not included. The data contain tens of thousands of clones, just under 90% of them singletons. A note on this clone: Its antigen remains unknown.

The CDR3 contains 18 residues. Per the germline V gene, CDR1 is SGHKS and CDR2 is YYEKEE (reference sequence). V lost 4 bases to trimming and J lost 3 bases; unmatched junction nucleotides: 16. V gene TRBV5-5 combines with J gene TRBJ2-3; TRBD1 agrees at 8 bases. This clonotype was obtained from an adult in good health. Here the sequenced sample was peripheral blood, taken on day 0 of AZD1222 vaccination. CDR3 coding DNA: TGTGCCAGCAGCCAAACCCGAAACCCGGACAGGGCGACAGATACGCAGTATTTT. Amino acid sequence: CASSQTRNPDRATDTQYF.